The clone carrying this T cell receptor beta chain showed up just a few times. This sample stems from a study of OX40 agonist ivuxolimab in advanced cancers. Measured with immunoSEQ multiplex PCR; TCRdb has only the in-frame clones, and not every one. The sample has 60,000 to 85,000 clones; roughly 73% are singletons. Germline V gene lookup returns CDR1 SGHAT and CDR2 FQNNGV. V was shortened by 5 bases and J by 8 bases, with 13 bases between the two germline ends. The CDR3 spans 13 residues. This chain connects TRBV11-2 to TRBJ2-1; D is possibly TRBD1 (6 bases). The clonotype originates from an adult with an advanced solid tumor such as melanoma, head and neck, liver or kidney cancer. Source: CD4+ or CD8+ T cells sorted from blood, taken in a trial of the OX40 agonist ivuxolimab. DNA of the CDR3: TGTGCCAGCAGCCCAGGACAGCTCCATGAGCAGTTCTTC. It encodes CASSPGQLHEQFF.